This is a list of T cell receptor beta chains from one sample in a study of cytomegalovirus exposure and HLA in healthy donors. The table came from immunoSEQ multiplex PCR; TCRdb's copy has only in-frame clones and leaves some out. The sample contains 180,000 or so clones, 75% to 85% of which appear only once. The sample comprised PBMCs. These receptors came from a young woman in good health and CMV-seropositive. CDR3s include the opening cysteine and the closing phenylalanine or tryptophan. A D gene is named only where the DNA matches it firmly. Clone size, where shown, is once, few, many, or a class for clones that have expanded.

v_call,cdr3_length,d_call,j_call,clone_size,cdr3_aa,cdr3_nt
TRBV19,14,TRBD1,TRBJ1-6,NA,CASKGDSLNSPLHF,TGTGCCAGCAAGGGGGACAGTCTCAATTCACCCCTCCACTTT
TRBV7-6,15,NA,TRBJ2-5,once,CASSSPFHIMKTQYF,TGTGCCAGCAGCTCCCCCTTTCACATCATGAAGACCCAGTACTTC
TRBV7-9,15,TRBD1,TRBJ1-4,NA,CASSTTGGPNEKLFF,TGTGCCAGCAGCACCACAGGGGGCCCTAATGAAAAACTGTTTTTT
TRBV7-8,15,TRBD1,TRBJ2-7,NA,CASSLWKGALYEQYF,TGTGCCAGCAGCTTATGGAAGGGGGCTCTGTACGAGCAGTACTTC
TRBV9,15,TRBD2,TRBJ2-3,NA,CASSVGTSGTDTQYF,TGTGCCAGCAGCGTCGGGACTAGCGGCACAGATACGCAGTATTTT
TRBV13,15,TRBD1,TRBJ2-2,NA,CASSLGSGGTGELFF,TGTGCCAGCAGCTTAGGGTCAGGGGGCACCGGGGAGCTGTTTTTT
TRBV7-3,13,NA,TRBJ1-1,NA,CASSLSGATEAFF,TGTGCCAGCAGCTTGTCAGGGGCCACTGAAGCTTTCTTT
TRBV4-1,16,TRBD1,TRBJ1-3,NA,CASSQGSTGAGNTIYF,TGCGCCAGCAGCCAAGGCTCGACAGGGGCTGGAAACACCATATATTTT
TRBV10-3,17,NA,TRBJ1-3,NA,CAIGEGLRPRRGNTIYF,TGTGCCATCGGCGAGGGTTTAAGGCCTCGCCGTGGAAACACCATATATTTT
TRBV11-3,15,NA,TRBJ1-1,NA,CASSLGPGGNTEAFF,TGTGCCAGCAGCTTAGGCCCGGGGGGGAACACTGAAGCTTTCTTT
TRBV9,14,NA,TRBJ1-1,NA,CASSVVRDIGGAFF,TGTGCCAGCAGCGTAGTGAGGGATATCGGGGGTGCTTTCTTT
TRBV6-5,15,TRBD1,TRBJ2-3,NA,CASSPGTGGEDTQYF,TGTGCCAGCAGCCCCGGGACAGGGGGTGAAGATACGCAGTATTTT
TRBV6-6,15,NA,TRBJ1-3,NA,CASSYSRVGGNTIYF,TGTGCCAGCAGTTACTCCAGGGTTGGTGGAAACACCATATATTTT
TRBV18,18,TRBD1,TRBJ2-5,NA,CASSPFQTGTGGLETQYF,TGTGCCAGCTCACCGTTTCAGACCGGGACAGGGGGCTTGGAGACCCAGTACTTC
TRBV10-3,17,TRBD1,TRBJ1-5,NA,CAISGAGQGAGNQPQHF,TGTGCCATCAGTGGCGCGGGACAGGGGGCCGGGAATCAGCCCCAGCATTTT
TRBV5-1,16,TRBD2,TRBJ2-1,NA,CASSLGSSGGYNEQFF,TGCGCCAGCAGCTTGGGGTCTAGCGGGGGGTACAATGAGCAGTTCTTC